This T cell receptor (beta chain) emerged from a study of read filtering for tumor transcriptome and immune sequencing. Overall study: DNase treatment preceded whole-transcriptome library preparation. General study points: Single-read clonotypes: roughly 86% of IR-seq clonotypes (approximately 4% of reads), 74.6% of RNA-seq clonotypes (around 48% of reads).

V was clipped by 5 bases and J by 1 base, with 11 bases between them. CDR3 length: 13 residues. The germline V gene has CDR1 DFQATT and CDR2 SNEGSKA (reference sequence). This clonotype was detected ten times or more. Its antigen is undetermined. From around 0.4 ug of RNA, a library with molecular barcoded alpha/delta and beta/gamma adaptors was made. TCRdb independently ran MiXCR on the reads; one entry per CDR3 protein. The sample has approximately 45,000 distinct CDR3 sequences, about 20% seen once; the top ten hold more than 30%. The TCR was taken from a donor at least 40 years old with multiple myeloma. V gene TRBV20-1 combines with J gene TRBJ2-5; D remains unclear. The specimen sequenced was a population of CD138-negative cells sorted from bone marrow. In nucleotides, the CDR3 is TGCAGTGCTCCGGGCCCGTCCCAAGAGACCCAGTACTTC. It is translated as CSAPGPSQETQYF.